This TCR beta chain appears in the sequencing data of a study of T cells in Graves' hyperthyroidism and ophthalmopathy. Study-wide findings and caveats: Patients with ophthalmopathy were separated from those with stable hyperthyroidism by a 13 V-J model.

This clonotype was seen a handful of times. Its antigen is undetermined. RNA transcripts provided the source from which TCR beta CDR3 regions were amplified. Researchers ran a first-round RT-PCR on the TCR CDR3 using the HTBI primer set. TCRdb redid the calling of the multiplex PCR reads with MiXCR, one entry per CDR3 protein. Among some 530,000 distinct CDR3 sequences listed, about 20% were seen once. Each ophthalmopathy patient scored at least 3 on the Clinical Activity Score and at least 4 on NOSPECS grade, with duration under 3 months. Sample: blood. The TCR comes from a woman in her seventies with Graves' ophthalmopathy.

This CDR3 is CASPRRGNQPQHF. DNA of the CDR3: TGCGCCAGCCCTAGGAGAGGGAATCAGCCCCAGCATTTT. V gene TRBV10-1 combines with J gene TRBJ1-5; D remains unclear. Germline loops: CDR1 WNHNN, CDR2 SYGVQD (reference sequence). V lost 8 bases and J 4 bases, leaving 12 bases between the germline ends. The CDR3 runs 13 residues.